Described below is a single TCR beta chain sequence and its context. The sample belongs to a study of blood T cell repertoires in COVID-19. TCRdb's table, derived via immunoSEQ multiplex PCR, lists solely in-frame clones and lacks some. This table has some 190,000 clones, roughly 84% appearing once. The CDR3 totals 14 residues. After removal of 2 bases from V and 1 base from J, the junction contained 1 base not matched to a gene. Germline CDR1 and CDR2: LNHDA and SQIVND (reference sequence). The receptor was derived from a woman between 40 and 55 years old who had recovered from COVID-19. Sequenced sample: peripheral blood. V and J are TRBV19 and TRBJ1-1; 7 bases align to TRBD1. The CDR3 region has the DNA TGTGCCAGTAGTATAACAGGGGAGAACACTGAAGCTTTCTTT. It translates to CASSITGENTEAFF.